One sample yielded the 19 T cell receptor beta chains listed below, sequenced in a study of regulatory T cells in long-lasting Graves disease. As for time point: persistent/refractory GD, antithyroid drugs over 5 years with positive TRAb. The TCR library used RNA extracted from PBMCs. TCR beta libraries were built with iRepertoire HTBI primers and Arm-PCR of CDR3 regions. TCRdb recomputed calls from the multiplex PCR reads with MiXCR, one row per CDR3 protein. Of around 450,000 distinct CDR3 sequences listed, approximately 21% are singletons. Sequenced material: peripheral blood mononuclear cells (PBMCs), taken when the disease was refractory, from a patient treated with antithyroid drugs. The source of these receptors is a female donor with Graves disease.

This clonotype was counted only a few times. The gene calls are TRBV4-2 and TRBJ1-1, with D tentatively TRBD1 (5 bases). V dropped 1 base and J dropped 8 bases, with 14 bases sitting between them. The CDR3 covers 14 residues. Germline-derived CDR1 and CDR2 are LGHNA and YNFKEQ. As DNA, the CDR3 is TGTGCCAGCAGCCAAGTCCCTAACAAGGGGGAAGCTTTCTTT. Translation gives CASSQVPNKGEAFF.

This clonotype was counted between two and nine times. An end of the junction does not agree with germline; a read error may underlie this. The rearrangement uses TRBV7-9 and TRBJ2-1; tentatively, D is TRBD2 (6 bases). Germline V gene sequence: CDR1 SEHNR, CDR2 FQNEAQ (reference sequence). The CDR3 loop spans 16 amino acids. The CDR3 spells CASSPPLRDSNNEQFF. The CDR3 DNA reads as TGTGCCAGCAGCCCCCCCCTGCGGGACTCCAACAATGAGCAGTTCTTC.

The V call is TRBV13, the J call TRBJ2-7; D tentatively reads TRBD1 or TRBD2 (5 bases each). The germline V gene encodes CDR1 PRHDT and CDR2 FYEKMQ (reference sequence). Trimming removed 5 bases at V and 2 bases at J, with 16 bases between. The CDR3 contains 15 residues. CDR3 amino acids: CASSPGVLGAYEQYF. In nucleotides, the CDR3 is TGTGCCAGCAGCCCCGGGGTCTTAGGGGCCTACGAGCAGTACTTC.

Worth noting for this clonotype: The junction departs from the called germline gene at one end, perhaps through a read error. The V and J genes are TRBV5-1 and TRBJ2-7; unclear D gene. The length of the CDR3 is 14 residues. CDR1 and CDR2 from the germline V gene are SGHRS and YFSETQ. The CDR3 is CASSLAHGPYEQYF. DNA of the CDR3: TGTGCCAGCAGTCTGGCCCACGGGCCCTACGAGCAGTACTTC.

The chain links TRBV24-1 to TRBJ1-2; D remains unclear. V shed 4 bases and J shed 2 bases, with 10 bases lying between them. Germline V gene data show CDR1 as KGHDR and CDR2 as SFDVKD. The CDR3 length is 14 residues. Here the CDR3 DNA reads TGTGCCACCAGTGAGAGTGGAGGGAACTATGGCTACACCTTC. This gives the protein CATSESGGNYGYTF.

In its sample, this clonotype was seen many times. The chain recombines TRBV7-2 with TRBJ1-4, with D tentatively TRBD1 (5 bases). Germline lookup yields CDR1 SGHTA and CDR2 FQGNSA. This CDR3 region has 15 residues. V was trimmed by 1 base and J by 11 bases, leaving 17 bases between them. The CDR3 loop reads CASSLVGGGGMKLFF. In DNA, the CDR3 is TGTGCCAGCAGCTTAGTTGGTGGTGGGGGGATGAAACTGTTTTTT.

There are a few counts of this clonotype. The CDR3 nucleotides are TGCGCCAGCAGCCCTATTGAAGGGGGCACCGGGGAGCTGTTTTTT. Translation: CASSPIEGGTGELFF. The chain links TRBV5-1 to TRBJ2-2, with D possibly being TRBD1 (6 bases). The V gene lost 4 bases and the J gene lost 4 bases, with 14 bases spanning the gap. This CDR3 region has 15 residues. Germline V CDR1 and CDR2: SGHRS, YFSETQ.

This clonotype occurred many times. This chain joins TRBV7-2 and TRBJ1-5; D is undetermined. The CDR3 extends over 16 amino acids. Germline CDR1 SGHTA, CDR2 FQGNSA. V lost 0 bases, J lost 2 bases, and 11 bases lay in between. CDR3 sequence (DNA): TGTGCCAGCAGCTTAGCGTCGAGTGGGGGCAATCAGCCCCAGCATTTT. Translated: CASSLASSGGNQPQHF.

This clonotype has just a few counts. CDR3 residues: CATSGQGGTGELFF. CDR3 bases: TGTGCCACCAGTGGCCAGGGGGGGACCGGGGAGCTGTTTTTT. The chain joins TRBV24-1 to TRBJ2-2; either TRBD1 or TRBD2 may fit D (7 bases each). Deletions cut 5 bases from V and 5 bases from J, with 11 bases between. CDR3 length equals 14 residues. CDR1 and CDR2 from the germline V gene are KGHDR and SFDVKD.

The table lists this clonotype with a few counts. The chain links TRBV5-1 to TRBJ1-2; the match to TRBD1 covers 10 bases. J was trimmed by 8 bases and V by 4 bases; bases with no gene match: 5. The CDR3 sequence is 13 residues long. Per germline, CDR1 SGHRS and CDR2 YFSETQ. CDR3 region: CASSAGQGSGYTF. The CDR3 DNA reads TGCGCCAGCAGCGCGGGACAGGGGAGCGGCTACACCTTC.

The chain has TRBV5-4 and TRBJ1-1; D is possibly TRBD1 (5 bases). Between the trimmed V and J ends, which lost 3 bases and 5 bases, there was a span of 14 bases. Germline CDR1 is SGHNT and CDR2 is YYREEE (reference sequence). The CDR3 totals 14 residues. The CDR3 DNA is TGTGCCAGCAGCTCGCAATTGGGGGGGACTGAAGCTTTCTTT. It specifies CASSSQLGGTEAFF.

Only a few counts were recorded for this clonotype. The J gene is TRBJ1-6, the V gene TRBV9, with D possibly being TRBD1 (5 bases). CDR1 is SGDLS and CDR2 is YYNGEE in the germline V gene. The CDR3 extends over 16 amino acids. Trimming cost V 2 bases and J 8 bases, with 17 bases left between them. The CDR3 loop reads CASSVSVAGGDSPLHF. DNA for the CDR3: TGTGCCAGCAGCGTCTCCGTGGCGGGGGGTGATTCACCCCTCCACTTT.

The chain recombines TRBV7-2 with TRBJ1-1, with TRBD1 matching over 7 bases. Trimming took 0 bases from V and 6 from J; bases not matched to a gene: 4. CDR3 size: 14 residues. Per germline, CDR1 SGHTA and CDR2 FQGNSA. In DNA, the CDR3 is TGTGCCAGCAGCTTAGCCCGGGACAGCGCTGAAGCTTTCTTT. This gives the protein CASSLARDSAEAFF.

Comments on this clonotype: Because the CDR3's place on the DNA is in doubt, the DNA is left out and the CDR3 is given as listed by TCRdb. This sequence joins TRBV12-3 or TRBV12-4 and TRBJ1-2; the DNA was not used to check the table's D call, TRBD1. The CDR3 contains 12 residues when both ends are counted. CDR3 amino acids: CASSFGQGANTF.

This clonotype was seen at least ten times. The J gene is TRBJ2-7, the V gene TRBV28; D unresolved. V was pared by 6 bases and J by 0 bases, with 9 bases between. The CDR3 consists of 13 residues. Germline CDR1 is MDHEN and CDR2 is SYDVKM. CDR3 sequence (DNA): TGTGCCAGCAGCTCGACGGACTCCTACGAGCAGTACTTC. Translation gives CASSSTDSYEQYF.

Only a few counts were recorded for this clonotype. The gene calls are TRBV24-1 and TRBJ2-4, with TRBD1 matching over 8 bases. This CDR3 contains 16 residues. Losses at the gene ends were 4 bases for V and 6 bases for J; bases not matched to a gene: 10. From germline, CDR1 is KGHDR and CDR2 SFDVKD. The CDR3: CATSDPLQGAGNIQYF. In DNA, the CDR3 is TGTGCCACCAGTGACCCCCTGCAGGGGGCGGGAAACATTCAGTACTTC.

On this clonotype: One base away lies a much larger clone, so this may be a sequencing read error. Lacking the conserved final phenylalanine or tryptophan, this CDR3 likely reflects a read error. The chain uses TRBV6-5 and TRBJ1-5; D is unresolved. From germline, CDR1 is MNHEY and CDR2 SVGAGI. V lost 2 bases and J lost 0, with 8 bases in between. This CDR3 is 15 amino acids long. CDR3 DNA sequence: TGTGCCAGCAGTTACCTGGCCGGTAGCAATCAGCCCCAGCATTCT. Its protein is CASSYLAGSNQPQHS.

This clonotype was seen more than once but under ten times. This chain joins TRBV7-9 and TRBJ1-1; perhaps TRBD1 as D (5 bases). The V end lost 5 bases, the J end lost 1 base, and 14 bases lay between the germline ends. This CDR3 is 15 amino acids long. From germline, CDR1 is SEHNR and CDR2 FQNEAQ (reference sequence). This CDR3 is CASSPDRGQNTEAFF. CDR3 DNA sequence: TGTGCCAGCAGCCCGGATAGGGGTCAGAACACTGAAGCTTTCTTT.

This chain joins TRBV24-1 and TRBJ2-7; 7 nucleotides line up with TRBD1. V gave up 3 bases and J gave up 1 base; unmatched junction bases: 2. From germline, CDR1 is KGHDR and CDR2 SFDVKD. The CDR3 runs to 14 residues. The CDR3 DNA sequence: TGTGCCACCAGTGATAACAGGGGATCCTACGAGCAGTACTTC. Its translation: CATSDNRGSYEQYF.